This T cell receptor (beta chain) was recovered during a study of control samples from healthy donors and cancer patients. Profiling relied on immunoSEQ multiplex PCR, and the TCRdb table lists in-frame clones only, not all of them. In the table there are about 100,000 clones, roughly 90% of which are singletons. Trimming took 5 bases from V and 6 from J, leaving 18 bases between them. Germline CDR1 and CDR2: SEHNR and FQNEAQ (reference sequence). CDR3 size: 15 residues. The receptor was derived from a woman in her forties or fifties in good health. Sample: blood. This chain uses TRBV7-9 with TRBJ2-3; tentatively, D is TRBD2 (6 bases). The CDR3, as DNA: TGTGCCAGCAGCCCCCGGTTCGGGGGAGAGGATACGCAGTATTTT. As protein: CASSPRFGGEDTQYF.